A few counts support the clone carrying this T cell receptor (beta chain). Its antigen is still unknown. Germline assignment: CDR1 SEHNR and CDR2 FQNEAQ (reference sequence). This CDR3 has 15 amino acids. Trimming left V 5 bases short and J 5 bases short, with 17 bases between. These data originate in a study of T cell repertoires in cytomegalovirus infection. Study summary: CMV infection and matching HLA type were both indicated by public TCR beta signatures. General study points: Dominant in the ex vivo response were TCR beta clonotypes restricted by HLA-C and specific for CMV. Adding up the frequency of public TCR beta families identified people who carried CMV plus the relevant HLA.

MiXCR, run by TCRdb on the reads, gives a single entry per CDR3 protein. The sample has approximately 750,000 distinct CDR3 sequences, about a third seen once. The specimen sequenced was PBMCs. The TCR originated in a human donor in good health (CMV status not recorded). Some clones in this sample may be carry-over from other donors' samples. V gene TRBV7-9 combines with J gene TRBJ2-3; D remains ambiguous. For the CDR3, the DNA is TGTGCCAGCAGCCCCGGGTTCCGCGAACTAGATACGCAGTATTTT. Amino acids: CASSPGFRELDTQYF.